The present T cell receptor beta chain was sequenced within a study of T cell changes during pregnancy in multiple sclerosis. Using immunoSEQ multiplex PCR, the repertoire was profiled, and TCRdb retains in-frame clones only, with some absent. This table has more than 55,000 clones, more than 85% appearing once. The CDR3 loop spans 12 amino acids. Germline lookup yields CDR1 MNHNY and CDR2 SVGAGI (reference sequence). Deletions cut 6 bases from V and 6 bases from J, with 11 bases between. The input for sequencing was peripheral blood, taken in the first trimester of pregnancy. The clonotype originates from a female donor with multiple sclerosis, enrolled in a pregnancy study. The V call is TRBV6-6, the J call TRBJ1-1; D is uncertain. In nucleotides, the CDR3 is TGTGCCAGCAGCCCTCCTAACGCTGAAGCTTTCTTT. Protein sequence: CASSPPNAEAFF.